The source of this TCR beta chain is a study of CD8 T cells in Susac syndrome (dated by TCRdb to the late 2010s). Concerning the study at large: The study used repertoire sequencing to test whether antigen drove CD8+ T cell activation and differentiation in Susac syndrome. Clonality of the CD8+ T cell repertoire was compared between about a dozen healthy donors, around 14 Susac syndrome patients and around 15 multiple sclerosis patients. Overall study results and their limits: The study acknowledged that relatively few individuals were included in the TCR sequencing and HLA analysis.

Reading from cysteine to phenylalanine, the CDR3 counts 16 amino acids. The CDR3 DNA has 48 bases and is translated from base 1. The germline V gene yields SNHLY for CDR1 and FYNNEI for CDR2. V and J are trimmed by 2 bases and 3 bases, and the gene matches miss 9 bases of the junction. On this clonotype itself: What antigen it recognizes has not been identified. No much larger clonotype is one base removed from it; base qualities were not supplied.

RNA was extracted using the RNeasy kit, and about 0.45 to 1 ug of the RNA was reverse transcribed with random hexamers. The immunoSEQ multiplex PCR assay, which covers 54 Vbeta and 13 Jbeta segments, was used to amplify TCR beta CDR3 regions. To correct PCR amplification bias, a synthetic template baseline was used for both primer optimization and computational correction. The study's processing was this. Reads were assigned to V, D and J genes according to IMGT and analyzed in immunoSEQ Analyzer, with only productive sequences retained. Clonality was computed as one minus Shannon entropy normalized by log2 of the number of productive unique sequences. For each patient and control, public and private clones were evaluated within the 100 most prevalent clones. A clone was defined as Susac-specific if it was absent from the healthy and MS cohorts, from approximately 980 published viral clones and from other ImmuneACCESS disease sequences. The public sequencing data were trimmed at Q25 with fastp and processed into clonotypes with MiXCR by TCRdb, which kept only in-frame beta chains. Each CDR3 protein gets just one entry, which takes the most common genes and DNA from the rows behind it. Clone size and V and J calls follow TCRdb, not the original study. A total of about 280,000 distinct CDR3 sequences appear in this sample, roughly 85% of them only once. The ten largest make up over 0.1% of the sample.

High-throughput TCR beta sequencing profiled peripheral blood CD8+ and CD4+ T cells from healthy donors, Susac syndrome patients and multiple sclerosis patients. Multiple sclerosis controls were treatment-naive patients with stable or active relapsing-remitting disease fulfilling revised McDonald criteria. Bulk CD8+ and CD4+ T cells were purified by magnetic negative isolation, whereas CD8+ TEMRA cells were enriched by FACS. Blood was collected in EDTA tubes and processed within 24 hours, with PBMCs isolated through density gradient centrifugation. PBMCs intended for TCR sequencing were cryopreserved in liquid nitrogen and were subsequently thawed in a 37 degrees C water bath. A purity of at least 90% was achieved for sorted or isolated CD4+, CD8+ and CD8+ TEMRA cells.

Recombination joined TRBV2 with TRBJ2-7; TRBD1 aligns with 8 central bases. The TCR comes from a human donor with multiple sclerosis. Sequencing was carried out using CD8+ T cells from PBMCs. CDR3 region: CASSEYDRGVNYEQYF. The DNA sequence is as follows: TGTGCCAGCAGTGAATATGACAGGGGAGTGAACTACGAGCAGTACTTC.